This TCR beta chain is from a study of T cell responses to AZD1222 COVID-19 vaccine. Study observations and caveats: White British ancestry dominated among donors, who included more females, and clonal diversity was possibly underestimated. Spike as a whole was targeted by vaccine-associated CD4 TCRs, dominant at 160-218 and 743-854.

Libraries were prepared by immunoSEQ multiplex PCR; TCRdb keeps only in-frame clonotypes and omits some of them. Of 150,000 to 250,000 clones detected, over 85% appear once; the ten largest clones hold roughly 0.99%. Worth noting for this clone: Its cognate antigen is unknown.

The CDR3 totals 15 residues. The germline CDR1 and CDR2 sequences are MNHEY and SMNVEV (reference sequence). The V gene lost 6 bases and the J gene lost 1 base, with 14 bases spanning the gap. The TCR sequence derives from an adult who received the AZD1222 COVID-19 vaccine. V usage is TRBV27 and J usage is TRBJ2-3; perhaps TRBD2 as D (6 bases). Sequenced here: peripheral blood, sampled 28 days after the second AZD1222 dose. CDR3 residues: CASRYRGRRTDTQYF. CDR3 DNA sequence: TGTGCCAGCAGGTATCGGGGGAGACGCACAGATACGCAGTATTTT.